The 14 T cell receptor beta chains below all came from one sample that was sequenced in a study of T cells of healthy individuals. TCRdb called the 5' RACE reads again in MiXCR, with one record for every CDR3 protein. The sample yields 95,000 to 100,000 distinct CDR3 sequences, 17% seen once. The receptors originated from a human donor in good health.

The rearrangement uses TRBV28 and TRBJ2-1; 8 bases fit TRBD1. The CDR3 has 13 amino acids. Trimming cost V 3 bases and J 6 bases; bases outside gene matches: 1. The germline V gene encodes CDR1 MDHEN and CDR2 SYDVKM. CDR3 amino acids: CASSLTGANEQFF. The CDR3 nucleotides read TGTGCCAGCAGTTTGACAGGGGCCAATGAGCAGTTCTTC. Full variable domain (outside the CDR3, taken from reference TRBV28 and TRBJ2-1): DVKVTQSSRYLVKRTGEKVFLECVQDMDHENMFWYRQDPGLGLRLIYFSYDVKMKEKGDIPEGYSVSREKKERFSLILESASTNQTSMYLCASSLTGANEQFFGPGTRLTVL.

The chain carries TRBV7-2 and TRBJ1-2; D not resolved. Trimming shortened V by 0 bases and J by 1 base, and 6 bases separated the two germline ends. CDR1 and CDR2 from the germline V gene are SGHTA and FQGNSA. The CDR3 is 14 residues long. CDR3 nucleotide sequence: TGTGCCAGCAGCTTAGCGGGTAGTAACTATGGCTACACCTTC. It codes for CASSLAGSNYGYTF.

This clonotype was recorded at least ten times. The J gene is TRBJ2-1, the V gene TRBV20-1, with 9 positions matching TRBD2. V was clipped by 3 bases and J by 7 bases; unmatched bases: 4. Germline-derived CDR1 and CDR2 are DFQATT and SNEGSKA (reference sequence). The CDR3 is made up of 13 amino acids. In nucleotides, the CDR3 is TGCAGTGCTAGTCGCCTAGCGGGGAATGAGCAGTTCTTC. This codes for CSASRLAGNEQFF.

This clonotype occurred many times. This sequence joins TRBV20-1 and TRBJ2-2; TRBD1 matches 7 bases. The CDR3 is made up of 23 amino acids. Germline assignment: CDR1 DFQATT and CDR2 SNEGSKA (reference sequence). V lost 2 bases to trimming and J lost 7 bases; unmatched junction nucleotides: 34. This CDR3 reads CSARSGGTGRGQDLAHPSGELFF. CDR3 coding DNA: TGCAGTGCTAGATCAGGGGGAACAGGGCGAGGTCAAGATTTGGCCCACCCCAGCGGGGAGCTGTTTTTT.

This clonotype appeared a few times. The V and J genes are TRBV11-2 and TRBJ2-3, with 9 bases that match TRBD2. Germline CDR1 SGHAT, CDR2 FQNNGV. This CDR3 has 15 amino acids. V shed 3 bases and J 4 bases; nucleotides not matched to a gene: 5. The DNA for the CDR3 is TGTGCCAGCAGCTTGGGCGGGAGGGCCGCAGATACGCAGTATTTT. Amino acid sequence: CASSLGGRAADTQYF.

This clonotype was picked up a small number of times. The chain couples TRBV20-1 to TRBJ1-4; TRBD1 aligns across 7 bases. The CDR3 totals 15 residues. V trimming: 1 base; J trimming: 4 bases; junction bases outside the gene matches: 6. The germline gives CDR1 DFQATT, CDR2 SNEGSKA (reference sequence). CDR3 bases: TGCAGTGCTAGAGCGACTACAGGGGATAATGAAAAACTGTTTTTT. Translation: CSARATTGDNEKLFF.

This clonotype is medium-sized. The chain combines TRBV20-1 with TRBJ2-7, with D perhaps TRBD1 or TRBD2 (5 bases each). V was clipped by 6 bases and J by 6 bases, with 24 bases between them. Germline CDR1 and CDR2: DFQATT and SNEGSKA (reference sequence). The CDR3 has 15 residues. The CDR3 DNA is TGCAGTGCGAGTAAACCGGGACCCCAAATCTCCGAGCAGTACTTC. Translating it yields CSASKPGPQISEQYF.

There are a few counts of this clonotype. The chain carries TRBV10-3 and TRBJ2-1, with TRBD2 matching over 9 bases. The V segment lost 6 bases and the J segment 1 base; nucleotides outside the gene matches: 10. This CDR3 region has 17 residues. The germline gives CDR1 ENHRY, CDR2 SYGVKD. The CDR3 coding sequence is TGTGCCATCAGCAGTGGAGGAGCGGGAGGTTCCTACAATGAGCAGTTCTTC. Its translation: CAISSGGAGGSYNEQFF.

This clonotype occurred a few times. The CDR3 region has the DNA TGCGCCAGCAGCCGAGGTTTTGACTGGGGAAGCTACAATGAGCAGTTCTTC. Encoded protein: CASSRGFDWGSYNEQFF. V usage is TRBV5-1 and J usage is TRBJ2-1; D is unclear. This CDR3 is built from 17 residues. In germline, CDR1 is SGHRS, CDR2 YFSETQ. V was clipped by 4 bases and J by 3 bases, with 20 bases between them.

A few counts support this clonotype. The chain has TRBV5-6 and TRBJ2-5; weak D call: TRBD2 (7 bases). V lost 4 bases and J lost 4, with 14 bases in between. Germline CDR1 is SGHDT and CDR2 is YYEEEE. The CDR3 has 14 residues. CDR3 in amino acids: CASSLRGGGETQYF. Here the CDR3 DNA reads TGTGCCAGCAGCCTGAGAGGGGGGGGAGAGACCCAGTACTTC.

A few counts support this clonotype. V usage is TRBV12-3 or TRBV12-4 and J usage is TRBJ1-2; D perhaps matches TRBD1 (5 bases). Trimming pared 3 bases from V and 4 bases from J, leaving 9 bases between. The CDR3 covers 13 residues. In DNA, the CDR3 is TGTGCCAGCAGTTTCCAGGGTAGCTATGGCTACACCTTC. Protein: CASSFQGSYGYTF.

Details on this clonotype: The junction differs from germline at one of its ends, possibly a read error. The chain has TRBV7-9 and TRBJ2-2; D remains ambiguous. CDR3 length: 13 amino acids. In germline, CDR1 is SEHNR, CDR2 FQNEAQ (reference sequence). CDR3 coding DNA: TGTGCCAGCAGCTTCTTAAGAACCGTGGAGCTGTTTTTT. As protein: CASSFLRTVELFF.

This clonotype was recorded many times. The CDR3 coding sequence is TGTGCCAGCAGCCGGGACAGGGGAGTTGGAGCTTTCTTT. It encodes CASSRDRGVGAFF. V is TRBV12-3 or TRBV12-4 and J is TRBJ1-1, with 10 positions matching TRBD1. V lost 6 bases to trimming and J lost 10 bases; unmatched junction nucleotides: 8. The CDR3 length is 13 residues.

The chain couples TRBV12-3 or TRBV12-4 to TRBJ2-5, with D possibly TRBD1 on 6 matching bases. There are 14 residues in the CDR3. The V gene lost 5 bases and the J gene lost 1 base, with 11 bases spanning the gap. The CDR3 nucleotides are TGTGCCAGCAGTCCTACAGGGATCCAAGAGACCCAGTACTTC. Amino acids: CASSPTGIQETQYF.